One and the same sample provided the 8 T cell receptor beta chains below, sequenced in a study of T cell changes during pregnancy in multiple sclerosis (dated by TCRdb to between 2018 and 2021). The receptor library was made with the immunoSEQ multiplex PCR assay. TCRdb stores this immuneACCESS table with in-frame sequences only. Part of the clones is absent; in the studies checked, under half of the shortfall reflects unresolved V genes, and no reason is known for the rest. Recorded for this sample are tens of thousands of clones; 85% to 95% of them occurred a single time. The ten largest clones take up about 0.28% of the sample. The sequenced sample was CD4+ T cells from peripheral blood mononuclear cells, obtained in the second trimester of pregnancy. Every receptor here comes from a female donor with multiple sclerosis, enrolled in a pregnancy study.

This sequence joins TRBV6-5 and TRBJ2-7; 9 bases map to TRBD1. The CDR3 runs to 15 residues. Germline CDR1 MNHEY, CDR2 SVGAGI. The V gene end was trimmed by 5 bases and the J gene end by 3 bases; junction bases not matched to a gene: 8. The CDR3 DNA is TGTGCCAGCAGTACTTCCGGGACAGGGTACTACGAGCAGTACTTC. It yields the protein CASSTSGTGYYEQYF.

The CDR3 nucleotides are TGTGCCTGGAAACGGGGACAGGAGAACTATGGCTACACCTTC. Its protein is CAWKRGQENYGYTF. The chain uses TRBV30 and TRBJ1-2, with 8 positions matching TRBD1. The CDR3 is 14 amino acids. J lost 2 bases, V lost 4 bases, and 6 bases had no gene match. The V gene's germline CDR1 is GTSNPN and CDR2 SVGIG (reference sequence).

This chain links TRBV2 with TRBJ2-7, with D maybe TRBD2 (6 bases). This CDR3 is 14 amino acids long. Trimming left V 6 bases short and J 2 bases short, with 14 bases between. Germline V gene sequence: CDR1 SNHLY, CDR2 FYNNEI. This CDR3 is CASRYRDSAYEQYF. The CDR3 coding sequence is TGTGCCAGCAGGTACCGGGACTCAGCCTACGAGCAGTACTTC. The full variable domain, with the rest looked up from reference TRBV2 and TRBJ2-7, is EPEVTQTPSHQVTQMGQEVILRCVPISNHLYFYWYRQILGQKVEFLVSFYNNEISEKSEIFDDQFSVERPDGSNFTLKIRSTKLEDSAMYFCASRYRDSAYEQYFGPGTRLTVT.

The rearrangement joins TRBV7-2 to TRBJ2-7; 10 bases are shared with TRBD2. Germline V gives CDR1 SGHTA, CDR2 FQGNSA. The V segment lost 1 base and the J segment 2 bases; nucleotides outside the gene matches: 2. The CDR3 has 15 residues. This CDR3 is CASSLGTSGTYEQYF. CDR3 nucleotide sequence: TGTGCCAGCAGCTTAGGGACTAGCGGCACCTACGAGCAGTACTTC.

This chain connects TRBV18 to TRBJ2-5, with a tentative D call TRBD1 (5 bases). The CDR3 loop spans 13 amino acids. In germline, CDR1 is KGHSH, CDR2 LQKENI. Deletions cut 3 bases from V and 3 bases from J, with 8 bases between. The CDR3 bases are TGTGCCAGCTCACCCCTAGGGGAAGAGACCCAGTACTTC. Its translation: CASSPLGEETQYF.

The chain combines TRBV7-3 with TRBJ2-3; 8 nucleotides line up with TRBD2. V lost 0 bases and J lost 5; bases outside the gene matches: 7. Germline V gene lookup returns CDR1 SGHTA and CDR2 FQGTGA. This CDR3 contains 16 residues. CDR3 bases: TGTGCCAGCAGCTTAACGTTCGGGGGGGCGAGAGATACGCAGTATTTT. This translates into CASSLTFGGARDTQYF.

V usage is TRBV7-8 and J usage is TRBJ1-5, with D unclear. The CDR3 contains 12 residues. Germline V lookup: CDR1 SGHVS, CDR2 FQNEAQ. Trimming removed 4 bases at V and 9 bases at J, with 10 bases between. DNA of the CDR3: TGTGCCAGCAGCTGGCATTCGGGGCCCCAGCATTTT. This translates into CASSWHSGPQHF.

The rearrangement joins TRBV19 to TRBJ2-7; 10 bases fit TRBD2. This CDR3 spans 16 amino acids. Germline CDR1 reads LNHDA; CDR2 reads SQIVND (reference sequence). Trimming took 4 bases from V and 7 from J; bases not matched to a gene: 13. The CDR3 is CASSNLAGAAGAEQYF. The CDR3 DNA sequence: TGTGCCAGTAGTAACCTAGCGGGGGCCGCGGGGGCGGAGCAGTACTTC.